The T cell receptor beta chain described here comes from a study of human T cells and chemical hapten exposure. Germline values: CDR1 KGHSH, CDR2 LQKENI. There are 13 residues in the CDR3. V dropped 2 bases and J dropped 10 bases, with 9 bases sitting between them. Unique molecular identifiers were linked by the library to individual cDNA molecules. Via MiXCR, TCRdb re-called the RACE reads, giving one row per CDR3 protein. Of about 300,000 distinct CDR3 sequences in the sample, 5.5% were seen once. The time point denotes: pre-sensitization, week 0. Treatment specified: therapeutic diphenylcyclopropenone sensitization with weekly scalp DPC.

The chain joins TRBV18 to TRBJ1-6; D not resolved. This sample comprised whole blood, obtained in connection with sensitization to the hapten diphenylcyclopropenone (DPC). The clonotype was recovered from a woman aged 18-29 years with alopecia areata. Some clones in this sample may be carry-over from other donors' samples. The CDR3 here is CASSPTSDSPLHF. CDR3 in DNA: TGTGCCAGCTCACCAACGTCAGACTCACCCCTCCACTTT.